This T cell receptor beta chain was obtained from a study of blood T cell repertoires in COVID-19. At the level of the study: Samples came from the United States, Italy and Spain, spanning acute and convalescent COVID-19. From T cells, B-cell-depleted T cells, or PBMCs came the material, which was cDNA or gDNA.

As processed by the authors: Estimates of nucleated cell counts were drawn from the amplification of reference gene primers. TCRdb keeps only in-frame clones here, not all; method: immunoSEQ multiplex PCR. Clonal size and the V and J genes are those of that table, whereas D and trimming came from the DNA. The data show 150,000 to 200,000 clones, around nine tenths seen once. CDR3 size: 15 residues. V shed 5 bases, J shed 2 bases, and the junction held 2 bases outside the gene matches. Germline V lookup: CDR1 MDHEN, CDR2 SYDVKM. The chain recombines TRBV28 with TRBJ2-3, with TRBD2 identical over 12 bases. Material for sequencing was peripheral blood. The sequence derives from a man aged 35 to 55 with acute or convalescent COVID-19. CDR3 in amino acids: CASSASGGATDTQYF. The CDR3 nucleotides are TGTGCCAGCAGTGCTAGCGGGGGGGCCACAGATACGCAGTATTTT.